Listed here are 10 T cell receptor beta chains from one sample, sequenced in a study of cytomegalovirus exposure and HLA in healthy donors (TCRdb year 2017). Libraries were prepared through the immunoSEQ multiplex PCR assay. For the multiplex PCR, a mixture combining 60 forward primers for TCR Vbeta segments and 13 reverse primers for TCR Jbeta segments was used. Sourced from immuneACCESS, this table was stored by TCRdb with only in-frame sequences that have V and J called. A share of the clones is absent; for the studies checked, an unresolved V gene accounts for under half, and the remainder has no known explanation. For this sample the table gives approximately 150,000 clones, of which more than 60% were detected only once. The ten top clones hold 6.5% to 9% of the sample. The sequenced sample consisted of PBMCs. All receptors derive from a middle-aged woman in good health and CMV-seropositive.

The chain uses TRBV5-1 and TRBJ1-3, with 12 bases aligning to TRBD1. Germline CDR1 and CDR2: SGHRS and YFSETQ. The CDR3 has 18 residues. J was trimmed by 3 bases and V by 3 bases; bases with no gene match: 10. For the CDR3, the DNA is TGCGCCAGCAGCTCAGCCGGGACAGGGGGCGTTAGTGGAAACACCATATATTTT. Its translation is CASSSAGTGGVSGNTIYF.

Worth noting for this clone: At the DNA level, this CDR3 is encoded by other sequences in the same sample as well. V gene TRBV27 combines with J gene TRBJ2-2, with 8 bases identical to TRBD1. The CDR3 has 16 residues. Looked up from germline, CDR1 is MNHEY and CDR2 is SMNVEV (reference sequence). V dropped 3 bases and J dropped 1; count of bases not matched to a gene: 4. The CDR3 DNA reads TGTGCCAGCAGTTTTTACGGGACAGGGAACACCGGGGAGCTGTTTTTT. It encodes CASSFYGTGNTGELFF.

This chain joins TRBV2 and TRBJ2-2; 7 bases are shared with TRBD2. Looked up from germline, CDR1 is SNHLY and CDR2 is FYNNEI. The CDR3 runs to 15 residues. The J segment lost 6 bases and the V segment lost 5 bases, leaving 9 bases of the junction unmatched. This CDR3 reads CASSTSWGGAGELFF. The CDR3 DNA sequence: TGTGCCAGCAGTACGTCTTGGGGGGGAGCCGGGGAGCTGTTTTTT.

The chain links TRBV14 to TRBJ2-7, with 10 nucleotides matching TRBD1. With 3 bases clipped from V and 2 bases from J, the junction kept 4 bases outside the gene matches. The germline CDR1 and CDR2 sequences are SGHDN and FVKESK. The CDR3 extends over 15 amino acids. CDR3 residues: CASSQGQGITYEQYF. The CDR3, as DNA: TGTGCCAGCAGCCAGGGACAGGGGATTACCTACGAGCAGTACTTC.

V is TRBV2 and J is TRBJ1-4; 7 nucleotides line up with TRBD1. The CDR3 extends over 14 amino acids. Germline V CDR1 and CDR2: SNHLY, FYNNEI. The V and J ends lost 5 bases and 7 bases, in that order; junction bases with no gene match: 7. Here the CDR3 reads CASSKTGLVEKLFF. CDR3 in DNA: TGTGCCAGCAGTAAGACAGGGCTCGTTGAAAAACTGTTTTTT.

J is TRBJ1-2 and V is TRBV28, with TRBD1 identical over 8 bases. Trimming removed 11 bases from V and 6 bases from J; junction bases left unmatched: 8. Germline assignment: CDR1 MDHEN and CDR2 SYDVKM. The CDR3 has 12 residues. The CDR3 region is CAHLTGENGYTF. In nucleotides, the CDR3 is TGTGCCCACCTGACAGGGGAAAATGGCTACACCTTC.

The V and J genes are TRBV5-1 and TRBJ1-1, with D possibly TRBD1 on 5 matching bases. This CDR3 is 13 amino acids long. V was pared by 3 bases and J by 5 bases, with 11 bases between. Per germline, CDR1 SGHRS and CDR2 YFSETQ. CDR3 DNA: TGCGCCAGCAGCTGGCAGGGAAGGACTGAAGCTTTCTTT. This encodes CASSWQGRTEAFF.

The chain combines TRBV4-2 with TRBJ1-3; TRBD1 matches 8 bases. CDR3 length: 16 amino acids. In germline, CDR1 is LGHNA, CDR2 YNFKEQ. V trimming: 0 bases; J trimming: 3 bases; junction bases outside the gene matches: 4. CDR3 in DNA: TGTGCCAGCAGCCAAGAAGGCGGACAGGGTGGAAACACCATATATTTT. Its translation is CASSQEGGQGGNTIYF.

The CDR3 region is CASSLGRSSTEAFF. The CDR3 coding sequence is TGTGCCAGCAGCTTAGGAAGGAGCTCCACTGAAGCTTTCTTT. V and J are TRBV11-3 and TRBJ1-1; unclear D gene. V was cut by 1 base and J by 4 bases, with 10 bases left in between. Germline lookup yields CDR1 SGHNT and CDR2 YENEEA. The CDR3 consists of 14 residues.

The J gene is TRBJ2-5, the V gene TRBV5-4, with a tentative D call TRBD2 (6 bases). The CDR3 contains 13 residues. Trimming removed 4 bases from V and 3 bases from J, with 10 bases in between. From germline, CDR1 is SGHNT and CDR2 YYREEE (reference sequence). CDR3 nucleotide sequence: TGTGCCAGCAGCCGACTAGGGGAAGAGACCCAGTACTTC. Its protein product is CASSRLGEETQYF.